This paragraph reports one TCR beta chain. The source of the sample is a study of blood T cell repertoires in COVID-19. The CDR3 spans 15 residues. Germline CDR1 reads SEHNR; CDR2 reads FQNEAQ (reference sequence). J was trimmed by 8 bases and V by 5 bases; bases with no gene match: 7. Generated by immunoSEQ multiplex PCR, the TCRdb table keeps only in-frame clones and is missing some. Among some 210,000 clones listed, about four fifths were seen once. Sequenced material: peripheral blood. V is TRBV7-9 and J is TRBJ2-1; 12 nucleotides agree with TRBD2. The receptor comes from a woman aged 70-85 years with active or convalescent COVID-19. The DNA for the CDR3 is TGTGCCAGCAGCGATACTAGCGGGAGGTGGGATGAGCAGTTCTTC. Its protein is CASSDTSGRWDEQFF.